A selection of T cell receptor beta chains follows, all from one sample in a study of cytomegalovirus exposure and HLA in healthy donors. Clones were sequenced by immunoSEQ multiplex PCR, and TCRdb holds only the in-frame ones, with some missing. The data contain roughly 190,000 clones, less than 80% of them singletons. Sequenced material: PBMCs. Receptor source: a man between 40 and 49 years old in good health and CMV-seronegative. CDR3s include the opening cysteine and the closing phenylalanine or tryptophan. Fields, in order: D gene, V gene, J gene, clone size, CDR3 protein, CDR3 DNA. A D gene is named only where the DNA matches it firmly. The listing skips clone size in some rows; elsewhere it reads once, few, many or a size class.

d_call: -; v_call: TRBV27; j_call: TRBJ2-3; clone_size: few; cdr3_aa: CASSLYAGSSTDTQYF; cdr3_nt: TGTGCCAGCAGTTTATATGCCGGGAGTAGCACAGATACGCAGTATTTT
d_call: -; v_call: TRBV7-2; j_call: TRBJ1-5; clone_size: -; cdr3_aa: CASSLVQGSNQPQHF; cdr3_nt: TGTGCCAGCAGCTTAGTTCAGGGTAGCAATCAGCCCCAGCATTTT
d_call: -; v_call: TRBV29-1; j_call: TRBJ2-5; clone_size: -; cdr3_aa: CSVVRQETQYF; cdr3_nt: TGCAGCGTTGTCAGACAAGAGACCCAGTACTTC
d_call: -; v_call: TRBV30; j_call: TRBJ2-6; clone_size: -; cdr3_aa: CAWSVQYSGANVLTF; cdr3_nt: TGTGCCTGGAGTGTACAGTACTCTGGGGCCAACGTCCTGACTTTC
d_call: -; v_call: TRBV30; j_call: TRBJ2-1; clone_size: -; cdr3_aa: CAWSKLTGGLRNEQFF; cdr3_nt: TGTGCCTGGAGTAAACTCACAGGTGGGCTGAGGAATGAGCAGTTCTTC
d_call: TRBD1; v_call: TRBV5-4; j_call: TRBJ1-2; clone_size: -; cdr3_aa: CASSLATGSGYTF; cdr3_nt: TGTGCCAGCAGCTTGGCGACAGGGAGTGGCTACACCTTC
d_call: TRBD2; v_call: TRBV5-1; j_call: TRBJ2-7; clone_size: -; cdr3_aa: CASSLNYFGTSGHEQYF; cdr3_nt: TGCGCCAGCAGCCTCAACTATTTCGGGACTAGCGGCCACGAGCAGTACTTC
d_call: TRBD1; v_call: TRBV6-6; j_call: TRBJ2-7; clone_size: once; cdr3_aa: CASSFPDRGSNEQYF; cdr3_nt: TGTGCCAGCAGTTTCCCGGACAGGGGGTCGAACGAGCAGTACTTC
d_call: -; v_call: TRBV10-3; j_call: TRBJ2-7; clone_size: few; cdr3_aa: CAISEGTGTYEQYF; cdr3_nt: TGTGCCATCAGTGAGGGGACTGGGACCTACGAGCAGTACTTC
d_call: -; v_call: TRBV30; j_call: TRBJ1-2; clone_size: few; cdr3_aa: CAWSRSAGEIGGYTF; cdr3_nt: TGTGCCTGGAGTCGCTCTGCAGGGGAGATTGGTGGCTACACCTTC
d_call: -; v_call: TRBV30; j_call: TRBJ2-5; clone_size: few; cdr3_aa: CAWSVDIPAGRETQYF; cdr3_nt: TGTGCCTGGAGTGTAGATATCCCGGCAGGGAGGGAGACCCAGTACTTC
d_call: -; v_call: TRBV7-2; j_call: TRBJ2-3; clone_size: -; cdr3_aa: CASSFRGGTTDTQYF; cdr3_nt: TGTGCCAGCAGCTTCCGAGGGGGTACCACAGATACGCAGTATTTT
d_call: -; v_call: TRBV29-1; j_call: TRBJ2-5; clone_size: -; cdr3_aa: CASKEGAETQYF; cdr3_nt: TGCGCCAGTAAGGAGGGGGCAGAGACCCAGTACTTC
d_call: TRBD1; v_call: TRBV5-1; j_call: TRBJ1-1; clone_size: -; cdr3_aa: CASSYLTGGSTEAFF; cdr3_nt: TGCGCCAGCAGCTATCTAACAGGGGGGTCGACTGAAGCTTTCTTT
d_call: TRBD2; v_call: TRBV2; j_call: TRBJ2-1; clone_size: -; cdr3_aa: CASSGTSGGGWQFF; cdr3_nt: TGTGCCAGCAGTGGGACTAGCGGGGGGGGCTGGCAGTTCTTC
d_call: -; v_call: TRBV4-2; j_call: TRBJ2-1; clone_size: few; cdr3_aa: CASSQTRSSYNEQFF; cdr3_nt: TGTGCCAGCAGCCAAACGCGGAGCTCCTACAATGAGCAGTTCTTC
d_call: TRBD1; v_call: TRBV12-5; j_call: TRBJ1-1; clone_size: few; cdr3_aa: CASGLGQGMNTEAFF; cdr3_nt: TGTGCTAGTGGCCTCGGACAGGGAATGAACACTGAAGCTTTCTTT
d_call: -; v_call: TRBV30; j_call: TRBJ2-5; clone_size: -; cdr3_aa: CAWRRGRETQYF; cdr3_nt: TGTGCCTGGAGACGAGGGAGGGAGACCCAGTACTTC
d_call: -; v_call: TRBV28; j_call: TRBJ2-7; clone_size: -; cdr3_aa: CASSLPGYSYEQYF; cdr3_nt: TGTGCCAGCAGTTTACCGGGGTACTCCTACGAGCAGTACTTC
d_call: -; v_call: TRBV7-2; j_call: TRBJ1-2; clone_size: -; cdr3_aa: CASSPPRYPSRGYTF; cdr3_nt: TGTGCCAGCAGCCCCCCGCGTTATCCTTCACGGGGCTACACCTTC
d_call: -; v_call: TRBV6-1; j_call: TRBJ1-1; clone_size: -; cdr3_aa: CASSESRGLSFF; cdr3_nt: TGTGCCAGCAGTGAAAGTAGGGGGTTGTCTTTCTTT
d_call: TRBD2; v_call: TRBV6-5; j_call: TRBJ2-1; clone_size: -; cdr3_aa: CASSWRGRANEQFF; cdr3_nt: TGTGCCAGCAGTTGGCGCGGGAGGGCGAATGAGCAGTTCTTC
d_call: -; v_call: TRBV6-6; j_call: TRBJ1-4; clone_size: -; cdr3_aa: CASSGMGEIGEKLFF; cdr3_nt: TGTGCCAGCAGTGGAATGGGAGAGATAGGTGAAAAACTGTTTTTT
d_call: -; v_call: TRBV30; j_call: TRBJ2-1; clone_size: -; cdr3_aa: CAWSSFGAYNEQFF; cdr3_nt: TGTGCCTGGAGTTCGTTTGGAGCCTACAATGAGCAGTTCTTC
d_call: -; v_call: TRBV7-3; j_call: TRBJ2-1; clone_size: -; cdr3_aa: CASSLTSGYNEQFF; cdr3_nt: TGTGCCAGCAGCTTAACCAGCGGCTACAATGAGCAGTTCTTC
d_call: -; v_call: TRBV19; j_call: TRBJ1-1; clone_size: -; cdr3_aa: CASTGTEAFF; cdr3_nt: TGTGCCAGTACAGGGACTGAAGCTTTCTTT
d_call: -; v_call: TRBV29-1; j_call: TRBJ2-6; clone_size: -; cdr3_aa: CSVEDYFSGANVLTF; cdr3_nt: TGCAGCGTTGAAGACTACTTCTCTGGGGCCAACGTCCTGACTTTC
d_call: TRBD1; v_call: TRBV29-1; j_call: TRBJ2-7; clone_size: -; cdr3_aa: CSVEDQGVMNEQYF; cdr3_nt: TGCAGCGTTGAAGACCAGGGGGTGATGAACGAGCAGTACTTC
d_call: -; v_call: TRBV27; j_call: TRBJ2-2; clone_size: few; cdr3_aa: CASSSEGLPTGELFF; cdr3_nt: TGTGCCAGCAGTTCCGAGGGACTTCCCACCGGGGAGCTGTTTTTT
d_call: -; v_call: TRBV6-1; j_call: TRBJ1-3; clone_size: -; cdr3_aa: CASSEVDSGNTIYF; cdr3_nt: TGTGCCAGCAGTGAAGTAGACTCTGGAAACACCATATATTTT
d_call: TRBD1; v_call: TRBV6-6; j_call: TRBJ2-3; clone_size: few; cdr3_aa: CASSAGTGRTDTQYF; cdr3_nt: TGTGCCAGCAGCGCCGGGACAGGACGCACAGATACGCAGTATTTT
d_call: -; v_call: TRBV7-3; j_call: TRBJ2-1; clone_size: once; cdr3_aa: CASSLSSSYNEQFF; cdr3_nt: TGTGCCAGCAGCTTAAGTAGCTCCTACAATGAGCAGTTCTTC
d_call: -; v_call: TRBV5-4; j_call: TRBJ2-1; clone_size: few; cdr3_aa: CASSLEVVSNEQFF; cdr3_nt: TGTGCCAGCAGCTTGGAAGTTGTCAGCAATGAGCAGTTCTTC
d_call: TRBD2; v_call: TRBV14; j_call: TRBJ2-4; clone_size: -; cdr3_aa: CASSQETSGTLSENIQYF; cdr3_nt: TGTGCCAGCAGCCAAGAGACTAGCGGAACACTCAGCGAAAACATTCAGTACTTC
d_call: TRBD1; v_call: TRBV7-2; j_call: TRBJ1-1; clone_size: -; cdr3_aa: CASSLDRDTEAFF; cdr3_nt: TGTGCCAGCAGTTTAGACAGGGACACTGAAGCTTTCTTT
d_call: -; v_call: TRBV21-1; j_call: TRBJ1-5; clone_size: -; cdr3_aa: CASSKGGGRWPNQPQHF; cdr3_nt: TGTGCCAGCAGCAAAGGGGGAGGGCGATGGCCCAATCAGCCCCAGCATTTT
d_call: TRBD1; v_call: TRBV4-2; j_call: TRBJ1-6; clone_size: -; cdr3_aa: CASSQWTGGSSPLHF; cdr3_nt: TGTGCCAGCAGCCAATGGACAGGGGGTTCTTCACCCCTCCACTTT
d_call: TRBD2; v_call: TRBV7-2; j_call: TRBJ2-1; clone_size: -; cdr3_aa: CASSLARLAGGYNEQFF; cdr3_nt: TGTGCCAGCAGCTTAGCTAGGCTAGCGGGAGGGTACAATGAGCAGTTCTTC
d_call: -; v_call: TRBV19; j_call: TRBJ1-1; clone_size: -; cdr3_aa: CASRFGRGEGGTEAFF; cdr3_nt: TGTGCCAGTAGATTCGGGCGGGGGGAGGGTGGCACTGAAGCTTTCTTT